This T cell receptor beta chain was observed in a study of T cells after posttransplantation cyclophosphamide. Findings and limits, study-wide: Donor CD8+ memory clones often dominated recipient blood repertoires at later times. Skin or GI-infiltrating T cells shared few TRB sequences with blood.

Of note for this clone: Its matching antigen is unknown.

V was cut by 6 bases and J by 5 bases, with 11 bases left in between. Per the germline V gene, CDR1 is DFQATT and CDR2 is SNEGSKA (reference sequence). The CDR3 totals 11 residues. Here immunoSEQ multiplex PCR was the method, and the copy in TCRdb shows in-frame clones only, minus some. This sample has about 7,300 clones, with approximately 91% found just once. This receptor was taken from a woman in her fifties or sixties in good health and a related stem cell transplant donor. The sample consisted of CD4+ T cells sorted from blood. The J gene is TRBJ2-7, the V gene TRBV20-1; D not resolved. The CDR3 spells CSATKTNEQYF. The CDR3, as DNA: TGCAGTGCCACCAAGACAAACGAGCAGTACTTC.